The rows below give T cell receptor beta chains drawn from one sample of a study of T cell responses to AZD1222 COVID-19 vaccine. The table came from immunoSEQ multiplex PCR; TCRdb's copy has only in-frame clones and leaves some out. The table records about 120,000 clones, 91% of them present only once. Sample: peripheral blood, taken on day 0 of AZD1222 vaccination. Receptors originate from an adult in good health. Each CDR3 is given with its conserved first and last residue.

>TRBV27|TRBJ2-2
CASSPGGVGGELFF
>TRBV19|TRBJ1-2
CASSILDRGGYGYTF
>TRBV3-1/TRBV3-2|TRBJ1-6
CASSQRLNSPLHF
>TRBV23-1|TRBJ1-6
CASSQVHREDSPLHF
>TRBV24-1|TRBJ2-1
CATSSGSRSSYNEQFF
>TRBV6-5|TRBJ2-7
CASRQTSGSVDEQYF
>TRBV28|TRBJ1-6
CASSNEAGGNSPLHF
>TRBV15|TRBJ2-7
CATSRDKKTAYEQYF
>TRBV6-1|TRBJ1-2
CASSEPGRQLYGYTF
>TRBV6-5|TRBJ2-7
CASSPGQGTEQYF
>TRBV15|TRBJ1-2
CATSKEPNYGYTF
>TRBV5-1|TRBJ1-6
CASSLLESSYNSPLHF
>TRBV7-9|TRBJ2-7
CASRVHSREQYF
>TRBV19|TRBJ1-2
CASSISPGAYGYTF
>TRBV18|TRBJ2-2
CASSPFKASGGLNTGELFF
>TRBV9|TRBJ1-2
CASSEQTPVEGGSDGYTF
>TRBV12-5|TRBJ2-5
CASGWTKSSGYQETQYF
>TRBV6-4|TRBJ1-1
CASSRNPGQGEAFF
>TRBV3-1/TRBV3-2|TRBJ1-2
CASSGLIGTAVYTF
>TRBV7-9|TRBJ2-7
CASSLGTGKSYEQYF
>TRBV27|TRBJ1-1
CASSWQGSTEAFF
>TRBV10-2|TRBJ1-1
CASSRANTEAFF